This T cell receptor (beta chain) was documented in a study of shared clonotypes between healthy human individuals. The CDR3 has 15 amino acids. Germline V gives CDR1 MGHDK, CDR2 SYGVNS. V lost 1 base and J lost 6; bases outside the gene matches: 5. The naive CD8 fraction comprised CD45RO-negative cells positively selected for CCR7 and excluded terminally differentiated effector memory CD45RA+ cells. Donation came from healthy HIV-negative adults that had no recent acute infections or vaccinations. In regard to this clone: The target antigen is unknown.

Using immunoSEQ multiplex PCR, the repertoire was profiled, and TCRdb retains in-frame clones only, with some absent. The table has over 800,000 clones, over 90% seen once. General study points: Sharing across four donors was highest in naive CD4 (around 5%) and lowest in memory CD8 (approximately 0.4%).

This receptor was obtained from a man younger than 45 in good health. The J gene is TRBJ1-1, the V gene TRBV25-1; 10 positions match TRBD1. The source material was naive CD8+ T cells sorted from blood. The CDR3 DNA is TGTGCCAGCAGTGAATCTGAGACAGGGGGCGCTGAAGCTTTCTTT. Its translation is CASSESETGGAEAFF.